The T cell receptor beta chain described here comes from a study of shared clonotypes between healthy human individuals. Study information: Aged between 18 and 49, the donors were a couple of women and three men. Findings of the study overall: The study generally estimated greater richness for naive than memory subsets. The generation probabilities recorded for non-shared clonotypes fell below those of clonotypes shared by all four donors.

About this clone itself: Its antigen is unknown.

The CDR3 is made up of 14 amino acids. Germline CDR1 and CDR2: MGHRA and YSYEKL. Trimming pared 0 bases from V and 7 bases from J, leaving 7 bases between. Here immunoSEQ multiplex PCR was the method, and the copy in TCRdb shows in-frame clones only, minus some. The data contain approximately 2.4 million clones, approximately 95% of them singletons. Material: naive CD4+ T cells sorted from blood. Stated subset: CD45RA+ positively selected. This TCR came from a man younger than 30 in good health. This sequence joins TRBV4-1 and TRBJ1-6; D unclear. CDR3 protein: CASSQEWANSPLHF. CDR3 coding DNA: TGCGCCAGCAGCCAAGAGTGGGCCAATTCACCCCTCCACTTT.